This T cell receptor (beta chain) was retrieved from a study of blood T cell repertoires in COVID-19. Study context: Acute and convalescent COVID-19 samples came from the United States, Italy and Spain. T cells, B-cell-depleted T cells, or PBMCs supplied cDNA or gDNA.

Per the original methods: The authors estimated nucleated cell counts from reference gene primer amplification. Only in-frame clones appear in the TCRdb table, and some are missing; sequencing was by immunoSEQ multiplex PCR. V and J calls and clone size are given by that table; D and trimming were obtained from the DNA. Here the sample spans about 210,000 clones, around 80% being singletons. CDR3 length: 15 residues. The V gene lost 0 bases and the J gene lost 5 bases, with 14 bases spanning the gap. CDR1 KGHSH and CDR2 LQKENI come from the germline V gene. The rearrangement links TRBV18 to TRBJ2-7; possible D gene TRBD2, 5 bases. The sequence was obtained from a woman between 40 and 55 years old with acute or convalescent COVID-19. Input material: peripheral blood. The CDR3 DNA reads as TGTGCCAGCTCACCACCAAGGACTCAGTTTAACGAGCAGTACTTC. This translates into CASSPPRTQFNEQYF.